The 26 T cell receptor beta chains reported below all come from one sample, sequenced in a study of sequential checkpoint blockade in melanoma. TCRdb's copy holds only in-frame clones and misses some; the assay was immunoSEQ multiplex PCR. The table records under 2,500 clones, 20% of them present only once. Treatment meaning: randomized to nivolumab then ipilimumab (arm A) or the reverse (arm B). The sample consisted of tumor tissue (inferred from file names), taken from a patient given nivolumab and ipilimumab in sequence. These receptors all come from a human donor with melanoma.

For the CDR3, the DNA is TGTGCCAGCAGTTATTCGGGGGGAAGCACTAATGAAAAACTGTTTTTT. Translation: CASSYSGGSTNEKLFF. The chain recombines TRBV6-8 with TRBJ1-4, with D perhaps matching TRBD1 (5 bases). From germline, CDR1 is MNHGY and CDR2 SAAAGT. V lost 3 bases and J 2 bases, leaving 13 bases between the germline ends. The CDR3 spans 16 residues.

This CDR3 reads CAWSLPAGSSYEQYF. In DNA form, the CDR3 reads TGTGCCTGGAGTCTCCCGGCAGGGAGCTCCTACGAGCAGTACTTC. The chain employs TRBV30 and TRBJ2-7; D is possibly TRBD1 or TRBD2 (5 bases each). The CDR3 runs to 15 residues. V was trimmed by 2 bases and J by 0 bases, leaving 14 bases between them. Germline CDR1 is GTSNPN and CDR2 is SVGIG (reference sequence).

The chain is built from TRBV14 and TRBJ2-7; D is uncertain. Germline V gives CDR1 SGHDN, CDR2 FVKESK. The CDR3 contains 13 residues. The V end was cut by 4 bases, the J end by 3 bases, with 10 bases between. The DNA for the CDR3 is TGTGCCAGCAGCCCCTTTAACGGCTACGAGCAGTACTTC. It translates to CASSPFNGYEQYF.

This clone was detected only a few times. This chain links TRBV28 with TRBJ2-7; TRBD1 matches 7 bases. This CDR3 is 12 amino acids long. V lost 5 bases, J lost 7 bases, and 5 bases stayed unmatched. Germline V gives CDR1 MDHEN, CDR2 SYDVKM. The CDR3 loop reads CASSLTGVEQYF. Here the CDR3 DNA reads TGTGCCAGCAGTCTTACAGGGGTAGAGCAGTACTTC.

This clone has at least ten counts. V usage is TRBV11-3 and J usage is TRBJ2-1, with TRBD2 identical over 8 bases. There are 17 residues in the CDR3. V shed 5 bases and J 8 bases; nucleotides not matched to a gene: 17. From germline, CDR1 is SGHNT and CDR2 YENEEA. CDR3 sequence reads: CASSPPVLAGAGDEQFF. DNA of the CDR3: TGTGCCAGCAGCCCGCCGGTGCTAGCGGGTGCGGGCGATGAGCAGTTCTTC.

This clone was picked up a small number of times. This sequence joins TRBV28 and TRBJ1-6; the D gene is possibly TRBD1 (6 bases). The CDR3 is 15 residues long. Trimming removed 10 bases at V and 7 bases at J, with 20 bases between. Germline CDR1 and CDR2: MDHEN and SYDVKM. This CDR3 is CATQRGGARNSPLHF. The DNA of the CDR3 is TGTGCCACCCAACGGGGGGGGGCCCGGAATTCACCCCTCCACTTT.

This clone is labeled as medium-sized. The chain recombines TRBV11-3 with TRBJ1-4; D is ambiguous. V lost 3 bases and J lost 10, with 15 bases in between. From germline, CDR1 is SGHNT and CDR2 YENEEA. This CDR3 contains 14 residues. As DNA, the CDR3 is TGTGCCAGCAGCTTGAAAGGAGGGATAGGAAAACTGTTTTTT. Amino acid sequence: CASSLKGGIGKLFF.

This clone was seen only a few times. The rearrangement joins TRBV28 to TRBJ2-7; D is possibly TRBD2 (5 bases). The CDR3 runs 12 residues. CDR1 is MDHEN and CDR2 is SYDVKM in the germline V gene. Trimming shortened V by 8 bases and J by 3 bases, and 11 bases separated the two germline ends. This CDR3 reads CASAVRDYEQYF. The CDR3 DNA is TGTGCCAGCGCGGTGAGGGACTACGAGCAGTACTTC.

The chain is built from TRBV6-8 and TRBJ2-3, with 7 bases lining up with TRBD2. CDR1 and CDR2 (germline): MNHGY, SAAAGT. V was clipped by 5 bases and J by 6 bases; unmatched bases: 17. CDR3 length equals 17 residues. CDR3 loop: CASSTLAGASPGDTQYF. As DNA, the CDR3 is TGTGCCAGCAGTACCTTAGCGGGTGCCTCGCCTGGGGATACGCAGTATTTT.

In this sample, this clone is medium-sized (0.01 to 0.1%). This chain joins TRBV11-3 and TRBJ1-1; D perhaps matches TRBD1 (6 bases). This CDR3 is 15 amino acids long. V lost 5 bases and J lost 1, with 14 bases in between. Germline CDR1 SGHNT, CDR2 YENEEA. The CDR3 reads CASSPRGGQNTEAFF. The CDR3 coding sequence is TGTGCCAGCAGCCCCAGGGGCGGACAGAACACTGAAGCTTTCTTT.

This clone is deemed medium-sized. The chain combines TRBV4-1 with TRBJ2-3; 9 bases map to TRBD2. The junction had 8 bases not matched to a gene; V was cut back by 4 bases and J by 6 bases. The germline V gene has CDR1 MGHRA and CDR2 YSYEKL. The CDR3 totals 15 residues. The chain's CDR3 is CASSPSGTRMDTQYF. DNA of the CDR3: TGCGCCAGCAGCCCTAGCGGGACAAGGATGGATACGCAGTATTTT.

The chain has TRBV12-5 and TRBJ2-1; TRBD1 agrees at 8 bases. Germline V gene lookup returns CDR1 LGHNT and CDR2 FRNRAP. V dropped 7 bases and J dropped 4; count of bases not matched to a gene: 6. This CDR3 has 14 amino acids. The CDR3 region is CASVPGQGYNEQFF. Written as DNA, the CDR3 is TGTGCTAGTGTTCCTGGACAGGGATACAATGAGCAGTTCTTC.

This clone was found a few times. The chain combines TRBV30 with TRBJ1-1; D unresolved. Germline assignment: CDR1 GTSNPN and CDR2 SVGIG (reference sequence). This CDR3 region has 12 residues. V was cut by 5 bases and J by 2 bases, with 9 bases left in between. The CDR3 DNA follows: TGTGCCTGGTTGGTACAAAACACTGAAGCTTTCTTT. The encoded protein is CAWLVQNTEAFF.

The chain is built from TRBV5-1 and TRBJ2-2; weak D call: TRBD2 (6 bases). Germline values: CDR1 SGHRS, CDR2 YFSETQ. Trimming took off 0 bases at V and 6 bases at J, with 12 bases between the two ends. CDR3 size: 15 residues. CDR3 residues: CASSLVGGEAGELFF. CDR3 in DNA: TGCGCCAGCAGCTTGGTCGGAGGGGAAGCCGGGGAGCTGTTTTTT.

By sample fraction, this clone is medium-sized. V is TRBV11-3 and J is TRBJ2-7; TRBD2 matches at 11 bases. Germline lookup yields CDR1 SGHNT and CDR2 YENEEA. The CDR3 length is 15 residues. Unmatched junction bases numbered 13, after V lost 5 bases and J lost 10 bases. In nucleotides, the CDR3 is TGTGCCAGCAGCAAAACCGGGACTAGCGGATCCGAACAGTACTTC. This codes for CASSKTGTSGSEQYF.

By share, this clone ranks as medium-sized. This chain joins TRBV28 and TRBJ2-7, with D possibly TRBD2 on 6 matching bases. Trimming left V 6 bases short and J 0 bases short, with 12 bases between. Germline-derived CDR1 and CDR2 are MDHEN and SYDVKM. The CDR3 length is 14 residues. The CDR3 loop is CASRRESFSYEQYF. In nucleotides, the CDR3 is TGTGCCAGCAGACGGGAGTCTTTCTCCTACGAGCAGTACTTC.

The CDR3 here is CAWSDQGNSPLHF. The CDR3 DNA reads TGTGCCTGGAGTGACCAGGGTAATTCACCCCTCCACTTT. The V call is TRBV30, the J call TRBJ1-6, with D tentatively TRBD1 (5 bases). The V gene lost 1 base and the J gene lost 6 bases, with 7 bases spanning the gap. The CDR3 runs to 13 residues. Germline V gene data show CDR1 as GTSNPN and CDR2 as SVGIG (reference sequence).

This clone was seen more than once but under ten times. The V gene is TRBV30, the J gene TRBJ2-2, with 9 bases that match TRBD1. The J segment lost 4 bases and the V segment lost 3 bases, leaving 15 bases of the junction unmatched. The CDR3 sequence is 18 residues long. The V gene's germline CDR1 is GTSNPN and CDR2 SVGIG (reference sequence). The CDR3 bases are TGTGCCTGGAGGGCCCTCGGACAGGGGCTGATAGGCACCGGGGAGCTGTTTTTT. It is translated as CAWRALGQGLIGTGELFF.

V usage is TRBV30 and J usage is TRBJ2-6; the D is unclear. V was cut by 1 base and J by 0 bases, with 13 bases left in between. The CDR3 contains 17 residues. CDR1 and CDR2 (germline): GTSNPN, SVGIG (reference sequence). DNA for the CDR3: TGTGCCTGGAGTGCGGGCAGCCTGAGCTCTGGGGCCAACGTCCTGACTTTC. This gives the protein CAWSAGSLSSGANVLTF.

This clone showed up just a few times. The V call is TRBV30, the J call TRBJ1-5, with TRBD1 as a possible D gene (6 bases). Per germline, CDR1 GTSNPN and CDR2 SVGIG (reference sequence). V lost 0 bases to trimming and J lost 7 bases, with 13 bases between them. The CDR3 has 14 residues. CDR3 region: CAWSVSRGGQPQHF. The CDR3 nucleotides read TGTGCCTGGAGTGTATCCAGGGGCGGCCAGCCCCAGCATTTT.

The chain combines TRBV14 with TRBJ1-2; D not certain. Germline CDR1 and CDR2: SGHDN and FVKESK. The V end lost 2 bases, the J end lost 1 base, and 11 bases lay between the germline ends. CDR3 length equals 15 residues. This chain's CDR3 is CASSQPGLLNYGYTF. The CDR3, as DNA: TGTGCCAGCAGCCAACCAGGACTTCTTAACTATGGCTACACCTTC.

This clone appeared a few times. This chain connects TRBV6-8 to TRBJ2-1; D is perhaps TRBD2 (5 bases). This CDR3 spans 16 amino acids. CDR1 is MNHGY, CDR2 SAAAGT, per germline. Trimming removed 5 bases from V and 0 bases from J, with 14 bases in between. CDR3 DNA: TGTGCCAGCAGTACCTGGGGTGCGGGCTCCTACAATGAGCAGTTCTTC. It yields the protein CASSTWGAGSYNEQFF.

The genes are TRBV30 and TRBJ1-1; 8 bases agree with TRBD1. This CDR3 is built from 14 residues. CDR1 and CDR2 from the germline V gene are GTSNPN and SVGIG (reference sequence). J lost 5 bases, V lost 6 bases, and 11 bases had no gene match. This CDR3 is CACLGQGSETEAFF. The CDR3 DNA is TGTGCCTGCCTCGGACAGGGTAGTGAGACTGAAGCTTTCTTT.

This clone appeared many times. This chain connects TRBV11-3 to TRBJ2-6; TRBD1 matches at 7 bases. The V gene end was trimmed by 5 bases and the J gene end by 4 bases; junction bases not matched to a gene: 5. CDR3 length: 15 amino acids. Germline V gives CDR1 SGHNT, CDR2 YENEEA. The CDR3 loop reads CASSVDRAGANVLTF. For the CDR3, the DNA is TGTGCCAGCAGCGTCGACAGGGCCGGGGCCAACGTCCTGACTTTC.

This clone is judged medium-sized (0.01 to 0.1%). This chain links TRBV23-1 with TRBJ2-5; 8 nucleotides align to TRBD1. TRBV23-1 is recorded as an ORF, its role being uncertain. Trimming at V came to 6 bases and at J to 4 bases, leaving 4 bases not matched to a gene. The CDR3 runs 13 residues. This CDR3 is CASSLQGGETQYF. The CDR3 region has the DNA TGCGCCAGCAGCTTACAGGGGGGAGAGACCCAGTACTTC.

This clone was found a few times. The chain combines TRBV28 with TRBJ2-1; 11 bases align to TRBD2. This CDR3 region has 16 residues. V gave up 6 bases and J gave up 7 bases; unmatched junction bases: 11. Germline assignment: CDR1 MDHEN and CDR2 SYDVKM. Written as DNA, the CDR3 is TGTGCCAGCAGGGCTATTACTAGCGGGAGAAGGAATGAGCAGTTCTTC. Translating it yields CASRAITSGRRNEQFF.